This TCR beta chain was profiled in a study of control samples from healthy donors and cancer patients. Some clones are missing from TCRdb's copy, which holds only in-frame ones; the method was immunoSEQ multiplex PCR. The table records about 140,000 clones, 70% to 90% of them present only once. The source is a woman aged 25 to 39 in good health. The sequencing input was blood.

The CDR3 reads CASTKGRASGSSNTGELFF. The CDR3, as DNA: TGTGCCAGTACCAAAGGGAGGGCGAGCGGGAGTTCTAACACCGGGGAGCTGTTTTTT. The rearrangement joins TRBV19 to TRBJ2-2; TRBD2 matches at 8 bases. Looked up from germline, CDR1 is LNHDA and CDR2 is SQIVND (reference sequence). V shed 7 bases and J 2 bases; nucleotides not matched to a gene: 18. This CDR3 has 19 residues.